A selection of T cell receptor beta chains follows, all from one sample in a study of cytomegalovirus exposure and HLA in healthy donors. Data came from immunoSEQ multiplex PCR; TCRdb stores just in-frame clones and leaves some out. The table includes under 200,000 clones, approximately 78% detected once. The source material was PBMCs. Receptors originate from a male donor in good health and CMV-seropositive. CDR3s include the opening cysteine and the closing phenylalanine or tryptophan. D genes are given only for firm matches. Expanded clones are given a class, and other clones once, few, many or no size at all.

V gene,clone size,D gene,J gene,CDR3 protein,CDR3 DNA
TRBV5-4,.,TRBD2,TRBJ2-7,CASSLDPSGSVYEQYF,TGTGCCAGCAGCTTGGACCCTAGCGGGAGTGTCTACGAGCAGTACTTC
TRBV7-6,.,TRBD2,TRBJ2-7,CASSFLAGFYEQYF,TGTGCCAGCAGCTTCCTAGCGGGATTCTACGAGCAGTACTTC
TRBV5-6,once,.,TRBJ1-5,CASSPGTNQPQHF,TGTGCCAGCAGCCCAGGAACCAATCAGCCCCAGCATTTT
TRBV7-9,.,TRBD2,TRBJ2-1,CASSYRGSGTVGEQFF,TGTGCCAGCAGCTATCGGGGTAGCGGGACGGTCGGTGAGCAGTTCTTC
TRBV27,.,.,TRBJ1-2,CASSLFRGNYGYTF,TGTGCCAGCAGTTTATTTCGGGGTAACTATGGCTACACCTTC
TRBV5-1,.,TRBD2,TRBJ2-7,CASSSGGYEQYF,TGCGCCAGCAGCTCGGGAGGATACGAGCAGTACTTC
TRBV18,.,.,TRBJ1-2,CASSPDSSYGYTF,TGTGCCAGCTCACCTGACAGCTCCTATGGCTACACCTTC
TRBV7-2,.,TRBD2,TRBJ2-1,CASSPWASSGGLGHNEQFF,TGTGCCAGCAGCCCGTGGGCGTCTAGCGGGGGACTAGGTCACAATGAGCAGTTCTTC
TRBV19,.,.,TRBJ2-6,CASTRAGANVLTF,TGTGCCAGTACCCGAGCTGGGGCCAACGTCCTGACTTTC
TRBV5-6,.,.,TRBJ2-1,CASSPGLDEQFF,TGTGCCAGCAGCCCAGGGTTAGATGAGCAGTTCTTC
TRBV30,.,TRBD2,TRBJ2-1,CAWCAPGLPSYNEQFF,TGTGCCTGGTGTGCGCCGGGACTACCTTCCTACAATGAGCAGTTCTTC
TRBV7-2,.,.,TRBJ2-2,CASSYDGSVTGELFF,TGTGCCAGCAGCTACGACGGGTCTGTCACCGGGGAGCTGTTTTTT
TRBV28,.,.,TRBJ2-2,CASSRDSTGELFF,TGTGCCAGCAGCAGAGACAGTACCGGGGAGCTGTTTTTT
TRBV30,.,.,TRBJ1-6,CAWRTGGRSPLHF,TGTGCCTGGAGAACGGGGGGGCGATCACCCCTCCACTTT
TRBV6-1,.,TRBD2,TRBJ2-1,CASTLTSGNRNEQFF,TGTGCCAGCACTCTGACTAGCGGGAATCGCAATGAGCAGTTCTTC
TRBV5-1,.,TRBD1,TRBJ1-2,CASSARDRGFDGYTF,TGCGCCAGCAGCGCCCGGGACAGGGGATTTGATGGCTACACCTTC
TRBV5-1,.,.,TRBJ1-5,CASSAGWGDQPQHF,TGCGCCAGCAGCGCTGGGTGGGGGGATCAGCCCCAGCATTTT
TRBV29-1,.,.,TRBJ2-2,CSVDWTDNTGELFF,TGCAGCGTTGACTGGACTGATAACACCGGGGAGCTGTTTTTT
TRBV6-4,.,.,TRBJ1-2,CASSDSPGLNYGYTF,TGTGCCAGCAGTGACTCGCCAGGCCTTAACTATGGCTACACCTTC
TRBV4-1,.,TRBD2,TRBJ2-2,CASSQTSGGAPGELFF,TGCGCCAGCAGCCAAACTAGCGGGGGGGCCCCCGGGGAGCTGTTTTTT
TRBV30,.,.,TRBJ2-7,CAWKGGAYEQYF,TGTGCCTGGAAAGGGGGAGCATACGAGCAGTACTTC
TRBV5-1,.,.,TRBJ1-1,CASSDFRGTEAFF,TGCGCCAGCAGCGACTTCAGGGGTACTGAAGCTTTCTTT
TRBV18,.,.,TRBJ1-2,CASSPPSSRVDYTF,TGTGCCAGCTCACCACCATCCTCCAGGGTGGACTACACCTTC
TRBV4-3,few,.,TRBJ2-2,CASSQDRWTGELFF,TGCGCCAGCAGCCAAGATCGGTGGACCGGGGAGCTGTTTTTT
TRBV9,.,TRBD1,TRBJ2-1,CASSGQGDPQFF,TGTGCCAGCAGCGGTCAGGGGGATCCGCAGTTCTTC
TRBV7-8,.,.,TRBJ2-6,CASSPGQSKLQALSGANVLTF,TGTGCCAGCAGCCCAGGGCAGTCCAAACTTCAGGCCCTCTCTGGGGCCAACGTCCTGACTTTC
TRBV27,few,.,TRBJ1-1,CASSYQRGMNTEAFF,TGTGCCAGCAGTTACCAACGAGGGATGAACACTGAAGCTTTCTTT
TRBV28,.,.,TRBJ1-6,CASSSFPTQGSNSPLHF,TGTGCCAGCAGTTCCTTCCCCACACAGGGATCCAATTCACCCCTCCACTTT
TRBV19,.,.,TRBJ1-5,CASSTNRAGNSNQPQHF,TGTGCCAGTAGCACAAACCGGGCAGGGAATAGCAATCAGCCCCAGCATTTT
TRBV6-6,.,.,TRBJ1-2,CASTAPGDGYTF,TGTGCCAGCACCGCTCCAGGGGACGGCTACACCTTC
TRBV5-1,.,TRBD2,TRBJ2-3,CASSPDGGGSTDTQYF,TGCGCCAGCAGCCCGGATGGCGGGGGTTCCACAGATACGCAGTATTTT
TRBV7-2,once,TRBD1,TRBJ2-5,CASSFDRGERETQYF,TGTGCCAGCAGCTTTGACAGGGGTGAAAGAGAGACCCAGTACTTC
TRBV5-1,.,TRBD2,TRBJ2-5,CASSPQLAGGQETQYF,TGCGCCAGCAGCCCCCAACTAGCGGGGGGACAAGAGACCCAGTACTTC
TRBV10-3,.,TRBD2,TRBJ2-1,CAIRTGTSSNEQFF,TGTGCCATCAGGACCGGGACTAGCAGCAATGAGCAGTTCTTC
TRBV15,.,.,TRBJ1-5,CATSTLRGSNQPQHF,TGTGCCACCAGCACCCTAAGGGGTAGCAATCAGCCCCAGCATTTT
TRBV19,.,.,TRBJ2-7,CASSRGGTGHISYEQYF,TGTGCCAGTAGTAGGGGGGGCACGGGACATATCTCCTACGAGCAGTACTTC
TRBV28,.,TRBD1,TRBJ2-7,CASSPPGQYQYEQYF,TGTGCCAGCAGTCCACCGGGACAGTATCAATACGAGCAGTACTTC
TRBV18,.,.,TRBJ1-1,CASSPPSQGPEAFF,TGTGCCAGCTCACCACCGTCCCAGGGGCCTGAAGCTTTCTTT
TRBV28,.,.,TRBJ1-5,CASSLKGGRGGYNQPQHF,TGTGCCAGCAGTTTAAAGGGGGGCCGGGGGGGCTACAATCAGCCCCAGCATTTT
TRBV27,.,TRBD1,TRBJ2-7,CASSSGQGPYEQYF,TGTGCCAGCAGTTCTGGACAGGGCCCCTACGAGCAGTACTTC
TRBV5-1,.,TRBD1,TRBJ1-2,CASSLGQGVSYGYTF,TGCGCCAGCAGCCTCGGACAGGGAGTTTCCTATGGCTACACCTTC
TRBV18,few,TRBD2,TRBJ2-6,CASSPTSGGFGANVLTF,TGTGCCAGCTCCCCCACTAGCGGGGGGTTTGGGGCCAACGTCCTGACTTTC
TRBV7-8,.,TRBD2,TRBJ2-2,CASSLGREAPGELFF,TGTGCCAGCAGCTTAGGGCGGGAGGCCCCCGGGGAGCTGTTTTTT
TRBV9,.,.,TRBJ1-5,CASSPRSDQPQHF,TGTGCCAGCAGCCCGAGGAGCGATCAGCCCCAGCATTTT
TRBV15,once,.,TRBJ1-3,CATSSDDRLKGNTIYF,TGTGCCACCAGCAGTGATGACAGGCTGAAAGGAAACACCATATATTTT
TRBV29-1,.,.,TRBJ1-1,CSGNGGTEAFF,TGCAGCGGCAACGGGGGGACCGAAGCTTTCTTT
TRBV15,.,TRBD1,TRBJ2-7,CATSRDRTYEQYF,TGTGCCACCAGCCGGGACAGAACCTACGAGCAGTACTTC
TRBV2,.,TRBD1,TRBJ1-2,CAPGGSGVHYGYTF,TGTGCCCCAGGGGGGTCGGGGGTACACTATGGCTACACCTTC
TRBV7-2,.,.,TRBJ2-5,CASSLGYRETQYF,TGTGCCAGCAGCTTAGGCTACCGAGAGACCCAGTACTTC
TRBV9,.,.,TRBJ1-1,CASSVGPGRTEAFF,TGTGCCAGCAGCGTAGGCCCAGGGAGGACTGAAGCTTTCTTT
TRBV18,.,.,TRBJ2-2,CASSLGQSNTGELFF,TGTGCCAGCTCACTTGGACAGTCGAACACCGGGGAGCTGTTTTTT